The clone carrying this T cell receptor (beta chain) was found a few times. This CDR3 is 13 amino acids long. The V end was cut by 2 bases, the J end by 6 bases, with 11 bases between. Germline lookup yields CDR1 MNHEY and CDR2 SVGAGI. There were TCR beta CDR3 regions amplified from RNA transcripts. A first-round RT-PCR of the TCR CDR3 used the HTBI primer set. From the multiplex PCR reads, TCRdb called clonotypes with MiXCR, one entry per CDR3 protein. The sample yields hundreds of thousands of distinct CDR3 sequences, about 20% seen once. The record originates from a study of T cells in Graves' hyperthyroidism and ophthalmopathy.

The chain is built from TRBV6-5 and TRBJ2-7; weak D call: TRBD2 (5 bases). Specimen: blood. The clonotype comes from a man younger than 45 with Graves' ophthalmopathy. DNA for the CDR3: TGTGCCAGCAGTTACGAATACGGAGGCGAGCAGTACTTC. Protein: CASSYEYGGEQYF.